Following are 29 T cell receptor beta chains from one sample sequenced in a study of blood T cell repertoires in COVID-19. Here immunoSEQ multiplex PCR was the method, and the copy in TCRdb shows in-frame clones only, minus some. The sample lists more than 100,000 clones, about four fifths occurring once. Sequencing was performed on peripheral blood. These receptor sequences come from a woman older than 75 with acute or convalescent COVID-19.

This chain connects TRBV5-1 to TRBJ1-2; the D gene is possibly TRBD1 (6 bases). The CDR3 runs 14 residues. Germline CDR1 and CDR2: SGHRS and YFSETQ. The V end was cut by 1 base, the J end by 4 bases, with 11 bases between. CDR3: CASSLTGPGYGYTF. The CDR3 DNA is TGCGCCAGCAGCTTGACAGGGCCCGGCTATGGCTACACCTTC. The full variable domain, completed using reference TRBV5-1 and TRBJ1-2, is KAGVTQTPRYLIKTRGQQVTLSCSPISGHRSVSWYQQTPGQGLQFLFEYFSETQRNKGNFPGRFSGRQFSNSRSEMNVSTLELGDSALYLCASSLTGPGYGYTFGSGTRLTVV.

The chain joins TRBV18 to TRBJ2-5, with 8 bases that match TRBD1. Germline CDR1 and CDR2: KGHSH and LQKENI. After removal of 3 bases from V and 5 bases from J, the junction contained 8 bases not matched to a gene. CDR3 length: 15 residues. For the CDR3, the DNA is TGTGCCAGCTCACCTGGACAGGGAAATAGGGAGACCCAGTACTTC. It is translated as CASSPGQGNRETQYF. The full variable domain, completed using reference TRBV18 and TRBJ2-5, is NAGVMQNPRHLVRRRGQEARLRCSPMKGHSHVYWYRQLPEEGLKFMVYLQKENIIDESGMPKERFSAEFPKEGPSILRIQQVVRGDSAAYFCASSPGQGNRETQYFGPGTRLLVL.

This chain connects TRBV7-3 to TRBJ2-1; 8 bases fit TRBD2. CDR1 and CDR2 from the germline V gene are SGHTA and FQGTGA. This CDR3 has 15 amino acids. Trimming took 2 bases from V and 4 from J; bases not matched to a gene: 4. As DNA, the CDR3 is TGTGCCAGCAGCTTATCACTAGCGGAGTACAATGAGCAGTTCTTC. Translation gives CASSLSLAEYNEQFF.

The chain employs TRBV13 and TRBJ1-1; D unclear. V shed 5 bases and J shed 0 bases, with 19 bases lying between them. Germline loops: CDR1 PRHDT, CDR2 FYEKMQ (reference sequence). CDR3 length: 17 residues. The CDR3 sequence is CASSRRLQHRMNTEAFF. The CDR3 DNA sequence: TGTGCCAGCAGCCGCCGATTACAGCACCGTATGAACACTGAAGCTTTCTTT.

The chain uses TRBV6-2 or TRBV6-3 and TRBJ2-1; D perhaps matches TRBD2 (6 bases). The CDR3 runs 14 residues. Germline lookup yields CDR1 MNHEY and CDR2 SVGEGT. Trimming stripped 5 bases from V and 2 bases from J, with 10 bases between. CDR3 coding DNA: TGTGCCAGCAGTCGAAGCGGGCCCTACAATGAGCAGTTCTTC. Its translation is CASSRSGPYNEQFF.

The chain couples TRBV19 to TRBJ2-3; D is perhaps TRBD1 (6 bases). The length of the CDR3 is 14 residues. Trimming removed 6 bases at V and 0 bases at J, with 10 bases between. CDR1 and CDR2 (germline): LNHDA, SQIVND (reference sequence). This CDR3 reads CASSGQISTDTQYF. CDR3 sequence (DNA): TGTGCCAGTAGCGGACAGATTAGCACAGATACGCAGTATTTT.

CDR3 amino acids: CASSLGGSQFSGNTIYF. Written as DNA, the CDR3 is TGTGCCAGCAGTTTAGGTGGCAGTCAATTTTCTGGAAACACCATATATTTT. The rearrangement links TRBV28 to TRBJ1-3; D call uncertain. Germline V gene lookup returns CDR1 MDHEN and CDR2 SYDVKM. Between the trimmed V and J ends, which lost 2 bases and 1 base, there was a span of 15 bases. The CDR3 sequence is 17 residues long.

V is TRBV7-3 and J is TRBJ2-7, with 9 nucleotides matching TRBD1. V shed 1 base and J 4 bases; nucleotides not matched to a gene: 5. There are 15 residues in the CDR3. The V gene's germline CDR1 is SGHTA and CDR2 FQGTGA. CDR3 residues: CASSLNRGQGYEQYF. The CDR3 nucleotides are TGTGCCAGCAGCTTAAATCGGGGACAGGGATACGAGCAGTACTTC.

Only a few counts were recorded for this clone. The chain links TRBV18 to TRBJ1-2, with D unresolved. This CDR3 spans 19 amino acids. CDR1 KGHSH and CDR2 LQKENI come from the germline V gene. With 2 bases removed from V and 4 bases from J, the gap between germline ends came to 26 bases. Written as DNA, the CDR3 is TGTGCCAGCTCACCATTTCTTGTGCAGGAAGACTTCGGGATCTATGGCTACACCTTC. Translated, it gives CASSPFLVQEDFGIYGYTF.

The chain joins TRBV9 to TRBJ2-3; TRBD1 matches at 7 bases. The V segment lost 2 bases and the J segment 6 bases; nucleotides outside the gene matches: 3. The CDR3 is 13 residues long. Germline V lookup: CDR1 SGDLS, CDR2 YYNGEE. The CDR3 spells CASSVNRGDTQYF. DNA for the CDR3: TGTGCCAGCAGCGTCAACAGGGGCGATACGCAGTATTTT.

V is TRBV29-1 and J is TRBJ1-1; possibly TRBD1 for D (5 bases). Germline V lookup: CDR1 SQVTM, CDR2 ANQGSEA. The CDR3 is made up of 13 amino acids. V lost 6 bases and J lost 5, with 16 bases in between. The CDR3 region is CSVRVGGGTEAFF. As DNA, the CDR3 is TGCAGCGTCCGAGTGGGGGGAGGAACTGAAGCTTTCTTT.

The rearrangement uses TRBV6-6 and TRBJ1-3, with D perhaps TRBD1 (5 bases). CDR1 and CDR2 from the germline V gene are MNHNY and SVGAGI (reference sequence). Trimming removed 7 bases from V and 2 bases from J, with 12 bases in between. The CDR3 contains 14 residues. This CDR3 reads CASTSTGAGNTIYF. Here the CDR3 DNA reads TGTGCCAGCACCTCAACGGGGGCTGGAAACACCATATATTTT.

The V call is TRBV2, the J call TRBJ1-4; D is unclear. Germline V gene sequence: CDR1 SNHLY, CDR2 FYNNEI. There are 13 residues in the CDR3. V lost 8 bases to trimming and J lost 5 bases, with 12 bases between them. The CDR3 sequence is CASERTENEKLFF. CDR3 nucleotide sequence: TGTGCCAGCGAGCGGACCGAGAATGAAAAACTGTTTTTT.

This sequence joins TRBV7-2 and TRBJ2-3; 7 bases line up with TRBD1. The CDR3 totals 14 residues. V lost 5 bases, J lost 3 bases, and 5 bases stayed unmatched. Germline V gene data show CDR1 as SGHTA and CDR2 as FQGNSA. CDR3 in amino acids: CASSPDRATDTQYF. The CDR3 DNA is TGTGCCAGCAGCCCTGACAGGGCTACAGATACGCAGTATTTT.

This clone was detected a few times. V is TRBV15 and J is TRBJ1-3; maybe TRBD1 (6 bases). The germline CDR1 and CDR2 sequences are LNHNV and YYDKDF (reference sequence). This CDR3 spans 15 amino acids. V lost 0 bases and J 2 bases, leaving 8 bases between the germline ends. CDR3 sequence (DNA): TGTGCCACCAGCAGAGATAACAGGGCTGGAAACACCATATATTTT. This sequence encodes CATSRDNRAGNTIYF.

CDR3 residues: CATGQGDTDTQYF. CDR3 DNA: TGCGCCACCGGACAGGGGGACACAGATACGCAGTATTTT. This chain uses TRBV5-1 with TRBJ2-3; TRBD1 matches at 10 bases. CDR3 length: 13 residues. CDR1 SGHRS and CDR2 YFSETQ come from the germline V gene. V lost 9 bases to trimming and J lost 2 bases; unmatched junction nucleotides: 3.

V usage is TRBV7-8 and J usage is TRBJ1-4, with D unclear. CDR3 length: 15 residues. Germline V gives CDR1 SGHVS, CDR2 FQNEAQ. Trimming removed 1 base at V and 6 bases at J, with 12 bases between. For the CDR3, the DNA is TGTGCCAGCAGCTTAGGGTCGGGGATCGATGAAAAACTGTTTTTT. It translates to CASSLGSGIDEKLFF.

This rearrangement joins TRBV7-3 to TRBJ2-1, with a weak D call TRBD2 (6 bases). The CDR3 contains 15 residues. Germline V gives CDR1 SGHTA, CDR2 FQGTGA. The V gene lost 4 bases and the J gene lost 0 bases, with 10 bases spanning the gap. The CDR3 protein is CASSSGLVSYNEQFF. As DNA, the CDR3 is TGTGCCAGCAGCTCGGGACTCGTCTCCTACAATGAGCAGTTCTTC.

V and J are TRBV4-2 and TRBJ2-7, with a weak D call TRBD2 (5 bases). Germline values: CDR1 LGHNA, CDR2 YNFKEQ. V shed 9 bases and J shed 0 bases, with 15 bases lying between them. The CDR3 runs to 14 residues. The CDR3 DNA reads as TGTGCCAGTGGTTTAATCGGGGACTCCTACGAGCAGTACTTC. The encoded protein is CASGLIGDSYEQYF.

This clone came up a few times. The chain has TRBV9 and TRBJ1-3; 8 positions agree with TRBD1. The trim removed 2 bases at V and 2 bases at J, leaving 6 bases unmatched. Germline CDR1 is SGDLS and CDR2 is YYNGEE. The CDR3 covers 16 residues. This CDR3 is CASSVGLQGAGNTIYF. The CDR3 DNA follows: TGTGCCAGCAGCGTCGGTTTACAGGGGGCTGGAAACACCATATATTTT.

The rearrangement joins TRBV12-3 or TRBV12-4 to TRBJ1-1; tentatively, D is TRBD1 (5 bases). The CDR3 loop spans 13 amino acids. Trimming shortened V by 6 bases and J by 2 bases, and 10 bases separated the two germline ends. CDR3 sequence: CASSYQGNTEAFF. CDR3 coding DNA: TGTGCCAGCAGCTATCAGGGAAACACTGAAGCTTTCTTT.

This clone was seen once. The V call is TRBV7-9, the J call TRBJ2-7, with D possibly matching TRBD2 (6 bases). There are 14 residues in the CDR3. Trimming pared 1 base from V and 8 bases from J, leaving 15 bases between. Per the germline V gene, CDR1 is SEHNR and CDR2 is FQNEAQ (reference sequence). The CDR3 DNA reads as TGTGCCAGCAGCTTAGGGGGGGTCCTAGGCAAGCAGTACTTC. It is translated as CASSLGGVLGKQYF.

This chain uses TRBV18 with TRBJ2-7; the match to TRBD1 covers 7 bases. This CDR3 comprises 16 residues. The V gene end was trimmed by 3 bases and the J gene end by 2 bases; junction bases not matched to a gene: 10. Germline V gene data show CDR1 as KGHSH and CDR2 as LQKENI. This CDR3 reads CASSPPTLGTAYEQYF. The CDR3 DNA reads TGTGCCAGCTCACCCCCGACCCTGGGGACAGCCTACGAGCAGTACTTC.

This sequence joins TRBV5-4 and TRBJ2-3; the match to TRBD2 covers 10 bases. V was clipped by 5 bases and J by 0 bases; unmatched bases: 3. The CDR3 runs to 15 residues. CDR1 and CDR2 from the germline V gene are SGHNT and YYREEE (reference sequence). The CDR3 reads CASSRLAGSTDTQYF. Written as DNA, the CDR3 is TGTGCCAGCAGTCGACTAGCGGGCAGCACAGATACGCAGTATTTT.

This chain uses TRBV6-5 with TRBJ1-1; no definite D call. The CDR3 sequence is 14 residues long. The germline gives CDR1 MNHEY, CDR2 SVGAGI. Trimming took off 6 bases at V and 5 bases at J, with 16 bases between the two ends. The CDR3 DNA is TGTGCCAGCAGACCCGGTCACGGAGGGACTGAAGCTTTCTTT. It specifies CASRPGHGGTEAFF.

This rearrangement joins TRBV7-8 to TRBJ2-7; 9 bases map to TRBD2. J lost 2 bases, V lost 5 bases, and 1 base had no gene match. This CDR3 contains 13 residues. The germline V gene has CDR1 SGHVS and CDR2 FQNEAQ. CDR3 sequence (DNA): TGTGCCAGCAGCCGCGGGGGGGCCTACGAGCAGTACTTC. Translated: CASSRGGAYEQYF.

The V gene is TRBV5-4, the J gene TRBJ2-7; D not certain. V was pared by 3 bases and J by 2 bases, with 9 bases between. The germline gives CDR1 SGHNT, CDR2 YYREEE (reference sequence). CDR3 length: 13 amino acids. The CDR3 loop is CASSWAATYEQYF. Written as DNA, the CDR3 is TGTGCCAGCAGCTGGGCCGCTACCTACGAGCAGTACTTC.

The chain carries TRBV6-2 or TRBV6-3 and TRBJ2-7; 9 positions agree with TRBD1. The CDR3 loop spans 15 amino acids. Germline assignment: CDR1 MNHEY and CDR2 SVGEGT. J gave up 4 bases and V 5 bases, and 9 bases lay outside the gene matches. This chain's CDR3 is CASSPPGQGPYEQYF. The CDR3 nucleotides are TGTGCCAGCAGTCCCCCGGGACAGGGCCCTTACGAGCAGTACTTC.

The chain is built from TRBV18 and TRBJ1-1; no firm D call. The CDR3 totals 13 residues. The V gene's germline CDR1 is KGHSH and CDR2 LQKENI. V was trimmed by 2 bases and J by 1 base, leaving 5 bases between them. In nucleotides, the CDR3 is TGTGCCAGCTCACCAGGCACGAACACTGAAGCTTTCTTT. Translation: CASSPGTNTEAFF.